Detailed here is one T cell receptor (beta chain). This clone was counted only a few times. Its antigen target is currently unknown. Base quality data are lacking; no much larger clone is found one base away. The sample originates from a study of shared clonotypes between healthy human individuals (TCRdb year 2020). In terms of the full investigation: A few men and a couple of women, aged 18 to 49 years, made up the cohort. To increase sequencing depth and limit assay-specific biases, TCR repertoire library preparation and sequencing were carried out by different laboratories using diverse techniques. Between about 0.9 and 10 billion PBMCs per donor were obtained by leukapheresis. Blood TCR repertoires of five healthy adults were deeply sequenced to estimate repertoire size and the extent of clonotype sharing between individuals.

Using the deep immunoSEQ assay, multiplex PCR amplified TCR CDR3 regions from genomic DNA. For each cell subset, the extracted genomic DNA was distributed evenly across all wells of several immunoSEQ 96-well plates, and each plate served as one replicate. For unsorted PBMC, each replicate PCR was loaded with 300 ng genomic DNA, equivalent to 30,000 or so T cell genomes. Ten immunoSEQ deep assay plates were used to sequence unsorted PBMC genomic DNA. Purified libraries were quantified with a Qubit 3.0 fluorometer, sized on a Bioanalyzer 2100, and re-quantified with the KAPA Library Quantification kit. Each immunoSEQ 96-well plate was sequenced on its own single-read 150-cycle Illumina NextSeq 550 flow cell. The paper's processing steps were these. The immunoSEQ output contained only junctional sequences without quality scores, so filtering could not match that applied to full-length reads. Sequences were annotated with PyIR, a Python wrapper for IgBLAST v1.9, and V/J genes and CDR3 were assigned using IMGT germline references. Any read was removed if the V/J assignment was weak (E-value above 1e-6), the CDR3 was missing, or the read contained stop codons, out-of-frame junctions, or ambiguous translated residues. A V3J clonotype was defined by an identical inferred V gene, J gene, and CDR3 amino acid sequence. Percentage overlap between repertoires was calculated by dividing the number of shared unique clonotypes by the size of the smaller repertoire. Repertoire richness was assessed with RTK rarefaction, the Chao1 estimator, and Recon v2.1 estimates of unobserved clonotypes. Sourced from immuneACCESS, this table was stored by TCRdb with only in-frame sequences that have V and J called. A share of the clones is absent; for the studies checked, an unresolved V gene accounts for under half, and the remainder has no known explanation. V and J calls and clone size are copied from that table; D and trimming were computed from the DNA. The sample data list around 440,000 clones, and 77% of these were observed just once. Around 12% of the sample is in the top ten clones.

Donors were healthy HIV-negative adults with no recently reported acute infections or vaccinations. Only Caucasian adults living in Nashville, Tennessee, USA were represented among the donors. For unsorted samples, some 90 million PBMCs were counted and genomic DNA was extracted with the QIAamp DNA Blood Mini kit. After blood collection by leukapheresis, PBMCs were isolated using Ficoll-Histopaque density gradient centrifugation and then cryopreserved in the vapor phase of liquid nitrogen. On the study overall, not on this receptor specifically: Sampling was restricted to blood, and TCR repertoires in tissues likely differ from the TCR repertoires found in blood. The small number of donors limited the genetic and exposure-history diversity represented. Based on pairwise subsampling, the degree of clonotype sharing among donors was expected to be affected by sequencing depth.

The sample comprised PBMCs. The sequence came from a woman in her thirties or forties in good health. Some clones in this sample may be carry-over from other donors' samples.

The CDR3 region has the sequence CASSVRGSSYEQYF. At the DNA level, the sequence is TGTGCCAGTAGTGTTCGGGGAAGCTCCTACGAGCAGTACTTC. The sequence is built from TRBV19 and TRBJ2-7, and possibly TRBD2, on 5 matching bases. V is cut by 5 bases and J by 0 bases, and the space between the germline ends is 11 bases. CDR3 length: 14 amino acids, cysteine to phenylalanine. Only the CDR3 part of the read is kept: 42 bases, read in frame from the first base. The germline V gene (reference sequence) supplies CDR1 LNHDA and CDR2 SQIVND.